A single sample gave rise to the 8 T cell receptor beta chains below, sequenced in a study of graft-versus-host responses after intestinal transplantation. Profiling relied on immunoSEQ multiplex PCR, and the TCRdb table lists in-frame clones only, not all of them. The repertoire includes over 45,000 clones, about 93% of them detected once, and less than 6% sits in the top ten. The specimen was PBMCs, collected about 800 days after a first intestinal transplant, on the day of a second. The receptors shown here come from a human patient who received an intestinal transplant, so some T cells may come from the graft donor.

The CDR3 DNA reads TGTGCCAGCAGCGTAGACATACATCCCGGGAGGCCCCAGCATTTT. This sequence encodes CASSVDIHPGRPQHF. This chain joins TRBV9 and TRBJ1-5; D remains ambiguous. The CDR3 spans 15 residues. Trimming removed 0 bases from V and 9 bases from J, with 16 bases in between. The V gene's germline CDR1 is SGDLS and CDR2 YYNGEE. Full variable domain (outside the CDR3, taken from reference TRBV9 and TRBJ1-5): DSGVTQTPKHLITATGQRVTLRCSPRSGDLSVYWYQQSLDQGLQFLIQYYNGEERAKGNILERFSAQQFPDLHSELNLSSLELGDSALYFCASSVDIHPGRPQHFGDGTRLSIL.

The CDR3, as DNA: TGCGCCAGCAGCCCACGGGGGGATACGCAGTATTTT. This encodes CASSPRGDTQYF. J is TRBJ2-3 and V is TRBV5-1; tentatively, D is TRBD2 (6 bases). V dropped 4 bases and J dropped 6 bases, with 9 bases sitting between them. The CDR3 extends over 12 amino acids. Germline CDR1 SGHRS, CDR2 YFSETQ.

The chain has TRBV19 and TRBJ2-7; no definite D call. The CDR3 consists of 14 residues. Trimming took off 3 bases at V and 1 base at J, with 10 bases between the two ends. Per germline, CDR1 LNHDA and CDR2 SQIVND (reference sequence). The CDR3 coding sequence is TGTGCCAGTAGTATCCCTGGCAGATCCTACGAGCAGTACTTC. The encoded protein is CASSIPGRSYEQYF.

This clone was recorded a few times. CDR3 sequence: CASSLGASYEQYF. CDR3 DNA sequence: TGTGCCAGCAGTTTGGGTGCCTCCTACGAGCAGTACTTC. This chain joins TRBV27 and TRBJ2-7; no reliable D call. Germline assignment: CDR1 MNHEY and CDR2 SMNVEV (reference sequence). There are 13 residues in the CDR3. Deletions cut 3 bases from V and 0 bases from J, with 6 bases between.

V is TRBV19 and J is TRBJ1-1; tentatively, D is TRBD1 (5 bases). V dropped 7 bases and J dropped 5 bases, with 20 bases sitting between them. Looked up from germline, CDR1 is LNHDA and CDR2 is SQIVND (reference sequence). The CDR3 totals 15 residues. CDR3 loop: CASNLGGVGDTEAFF. CDR3 DNA: TGTGCCAGTAACCTTGGAGGGGTTGGAGATACTGAAGCTTTCTTT.

CDR3: CASSLDVSSNEQFF. CDR3 coding DNA: TGTGCCAGCAGCTTAGATGTATCGAGCAATGAGCAGTTCTTC. V is TRBV11-3 and J is TRBJ2-1; D is ambiguous. Trimming left V 0 bases short and J 6 bases short, with 9 bases between. The CDR3 runs to 14 residues. Germline-derived CDR1 and CDR2 are SGHNT and YENEEA.

The J gene is TRBJ2-1, the V gene TRBV9, with TRBD2 matching over 11 bases. The trim removed 1 base at V and 0 bases at J, leaving 0 bases unmatched. CDR1 SGDLS and CDR2 YYNGEE come from the germline V gene. The CDR3 is 16 residues long. In nucleotides, the CDR3 is TGTGCCAGCAGCGTAACTAGCGGGAGCTCCTACAATGAGCAGTTCTTC. Translating it yields CASSVTSGSSYNEQFF. The full variable domain, with the rest looked up from reference TRBV9 and TRBJ2-1, is DSGVTQTPKHLITATGQRVTLRCSPRSGDLSVYWYQQSLDQGLQFLIQYYNGEERAKGNILERFSAQQFPDLHSELNLSSLELGDSALYFCASSVTSGSSYNEQFFGPGTRLTVL.

The chain combines TRBV5-1 with TRBJ2-1; 10 nucleotides align to TRBD2. CDR3 length: 15 amino acids. Germline values: CDR1 SGHRS, CDR2 YFSETQ. Germline trimming cut 2 bases from V and 3 bases from J; bases unmatched to any gene: 2. CDR3 in amino acids: CASSLGLADYNEQFF. The CDR3 DNA follows: TGCGCCAGCAGCTTAGGACTAGCGGACTACAATGAGCAGTTCTTC.